The entry below gives a single T cell receptor beta chain sequence along with its context. Using immunoSEQ multiplex PCR, the repertoire was profiled, and TCRdb retains in-frame clones only, with some absent. Of some 140,000 clones in the sample, around 87% are singletons; the top ten hold around 17%. This entry comes from a study of blood T cell repertoires in COVID-19. On the study more broadly: The study drew acute and convalescent COVID-19 samples from the United States, Italy and Spain. Sample material is recorded as cDNA or gDNA derived from T cells, B-cell-depleted T cells, or PBMCs.

CDR1 KGHSH and CDR2 LQKENI come from the germline V gene. The V gene end was trimmed by 2 bases and the J gene end by 3 bases; junction bases not matched to a gene: 3. CDR3 size: 14 residues. This rearrangement joins TRBV18 to TRBJ2-5, with 7 bases fitting TRBD1. The clonotype comes from a woman in her forties or fifties who had recovered from COVID-19. Sequencing was done on a sample of peripheral blood. Here the CDR3 DNA reads TGTGCCAGCTCACCAAACAGGGGTAAAGAGACCCAGTACTTC. Protein product: CASSPNRGKETQYF.